This T cell receptor (beta chain) was captured by sequencing in a study of T-cell reconstitution after alpha-beta-depleted transplantation in children. This CDR3 is 15 amino acids long. V was trimmed by 2 bases and J by 2 bases, leaving 13 bases between them. This clonotype was seen at least ten times. Antigen unknown. Study-wide results and caveats: By one year post-transplant, T-cell counts and diversity largely arose from T cells that were newly produced.

Unique molecular identifiers were used to barcode this TCRbeta library. Each CDR3 protein is one row after TCRdb ran MiXCR on the PCR reads. The sample includes about 200,000 distinct CDR3 sequences, around 8.4% of them seen just once. The sequence came from a male patient between 2 and 9 years old who had a stem cell transplant for acute myeloid leukemia, so the T cells may come from the graft donor. The sample was PBMCs, mostly from graft donor cells, taken 360 days after TCRalphabeta/CD19-depleted stem cell transplant. The rearrangement links TRBV12-3 or TRBV12-4 to TRBJ2-7; D possibly uses TRBD1 or TRBD2 (6 bases each). CDR3 loop: CASSLTGTVAYEQYF. In DNA form, the CDR3 reads TGTGCCAGCAGTTTAACAGGGACTGTCGCCTACGAGCAGTACTTC.